This is a list of T cell receptor beta chains from one sample in a study of blood T cell repertoires in COVID-19. The data were produced by immunoSEQ multiplex PCR, yet TCRdb's version contains in-frame clones alone and is incomplete. Among almost 300,000 clones listed, roughly 86% were seen once. Sequences were obtained from peripheral blood. These receptors came from a woman in her twenties or thirties with COVID-19, enrolled during active disease. CDR3s include the opening cysteine and the closing phenylalanine or tryptophan. A D gene is named only where the DNA matches it firmly. Part of the rows lack a size; the others show once, few, many or a class for expanded clones.

j_call d_call clone_size v_call cdr3_aa cdr3_nt
TRBJ1-2 - few TRBV7-2 CASSLIDTPYGYTF TGTGCCAGCAGCTTAATCGACACTCCCTATGGCTACACCTTC
TRBJ2-7 TRBD2 - TRBV6-5 CASSYFRGGMYEQYF TGTGCCAGCAGTTATTTTCGGGGGGGGATGTACGAGCAGTACTTC
TRBJ1-1 - - TRBV11-3 CASSLKGGTEAFF TGTGCCAGCAGCTTAAAGGGAGGCACTGAAGCTTTCTTT
TRBJ2-1 TRBD2 - TRBV6-5 CASSYLSSGGVPEQFF TGTGCCAGCAGTTACCTCTCCAGCGGGGGGGTCCCGGAGCAGTTCTTC
TRBJ2-5 - - TRBV5-8 CASSLVRLQETQYF TGTGCCAGCAGCTTGGTGAGACTACAAGAGACCCAGTACTTC
TRBJ1-3 - - TRBV5-1 CASSQGLSGNTIYF TGCGCCAGCAGTCAGGGCCTCTCTGGAAACACCATATATTTT
TRBJ1-1 - - TRBV19 CASNAGMNTEAFF TGTGCCAGTAATGCGGGAATGAACACTGAAGCTTTCTTT
TRBJ1-2 TRBD1 - TRBV25-1 CASSPQGSGARGYTF TGTGCCAGCAGTCCACAGGGGTCGGGGGCGAGGGGCTACACCTTC
TRBJ1-2 TRBD1 - TRBV3-1/TRBV3-2 CASSQVSDRGVGYTF TGTGCCAGCAGCCAGGTATCGGACAGGGGGGTTGGCTACACCTTC
TRBJ1-2 TRBD1 once TRBV19 CASSPGTVYGYTF TGTGCCAGTAGCCCCGGGACAGTCTATGGCTACACCTTC
TRBJ1-1 TRBD1 - TRBV4-1 CASSQLFQGADTEAFF TGCGCCAGCAGCCAACTTTTTCAGGGGGCAGACACTGAAGCTTTCTTT
TRBJ1-5 TRBD1 - TRBV5-5 CASSLIAGGSNQPQHF TGTGCCAGCAGCTTGATCGCAGGGGGATCCAATCAGCCCCAGCATTTT
TRBJ1-1 TRBD1 many TRBV5-4 CASSLAGGQGKAFF TGTGCCAGCAGCTTGGCCGGGGGACAGGGGAAAGCTTTCTTT
TRBJ2-7 - - TRBV2 CASNWRGGPQYF TGTGCCAGCAACTGGAGGGGGGGACCGCAGTACTTC
TRBJ1-2 TRBD1 - TRBV5-4 CASSLGRGREQGYGYTF TGTGCCAGCAGCTTGGGCAGGGGGCGCGAGCAAGGATATGGCTACACCTTC
TRBJ2-7 - - TRBV4-2 CASSQDLYEQYF TGTGCCAGCAGCCAAGATCTGTACGAGCAGTACTTC
TRBJ1-2 TRBD1 - TRBV6-5 CASSYLQGAPYGYTF TGTGCCAGCAGTTACTTACAGGGGGCGCCCTATGGCTACACCTTC
TRBJ1-5 - few TRBV4-1 CASSQAYRDLFSNQPQHF TGCGCCAGCAGCCAAGCCTACAGGGACCTCTTTAGCAATCAGCCCCAGCATTTT
TRBJ1-4 TRBD1 - TRBV27 CASRGQGIEKLFF TGTGCCAGCAGGGGACAGGGTATTGAAAAACTGTTTTTT
TRBJ1-2 - - TRBV30 CAWRPGREAGYTF TGTGCCTGGAGGCCTGGCAGGGAGGCTGGCTACACCTTC
TRBJ2-3 TRBD2 - TRBV27 CATAWIAGGLFTDTQYF TGTGCCACCGCCTGGATAGCGGGGGGCCTGTTCACAGATACGCAGTATTTT
TRBJ2-3 - - TRBV5-4 CASSPGDTQYF TGTGCCAGCAGCCCGGGAGATACGCAGTATTTT
TRBJ2-7 - - TRBV28 CASSFGEGDEQYF TGTGCCAGCAGTTTCGGCGAGGGCGACGAGCAGTACTTC
TRBJ2-1 - once TRBV11-2 CASSWQAGILYNEQFF TGTGCCAGCAGCTGGCAGGCGGGGATACTATACAATGAGCAGTTCTTC
TRBJ2-3 - - TRBV27 CASTPRWGPEDTQYF TGTGCCAGCACCCCAAGGTGGGGGCCGGAAGATACGCAGTATTTT
TRBJ1-1 - - TRBV19 CASSPAGQSSEAFF TGTGCCAGTAGTCCGGCCGGACAATCGTCTGAAGCTTTCTTT
TRBJ1-1 - once TRBV19 CASSITAGLNTEAFF TGTGCCAGTAGTATAACGGCAGGTCTGAACACTGAAGCTTTCTTT
TRBJ1-2 TRBD1 - TRBV5-8 CASRQGALMYGYTF TGTGCCAGTCGACAGGGGGCCTTGATGTATGGCTACACCTTC
TRBJ1-2 - - TRBV19 CASSKTPDSRYGYTF TGTGCCAGTAGTAAAACCCCGGACAGCCGCTATGGCTACACCTTC
TRBJ1-1 - - TRBV27 CASSLRDSTEAFF TGTGCCAGCAGTTTACGGGACTCCACTGAAGCTTTCTTT
TRBJ1-5 TRBD1 - TRBV14 CASSQDRAKTGNQPQHF TGTGCCAGCAGCCAAGATAGGGCAAAGACAGGGAATCAGCCCCAGCATTTT
TRBJ2-7 - - TRBV6-2/TRBV6-3 CASSLPPQAAQVYEQYF TGTGCCAGCAGTCTACCCCCACAGGCGGCCCAGGTCTACGAGCAGTACTTC